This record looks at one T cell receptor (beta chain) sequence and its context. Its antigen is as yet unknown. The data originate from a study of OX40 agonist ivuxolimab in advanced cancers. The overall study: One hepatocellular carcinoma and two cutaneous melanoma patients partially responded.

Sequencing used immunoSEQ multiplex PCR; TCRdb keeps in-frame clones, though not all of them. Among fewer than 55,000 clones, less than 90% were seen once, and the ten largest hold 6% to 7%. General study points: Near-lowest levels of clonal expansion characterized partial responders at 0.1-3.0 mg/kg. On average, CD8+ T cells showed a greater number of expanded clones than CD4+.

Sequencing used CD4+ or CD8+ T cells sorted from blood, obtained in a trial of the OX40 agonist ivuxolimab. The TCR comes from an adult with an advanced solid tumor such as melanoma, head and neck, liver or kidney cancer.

The CDR3 here is CASRTGANSNQPQHF. The DNA of the CDR3 is TGTGCCAGCAGGACAGGCGCTAATAGCAATCAGCCCCAGCATTTT. The gene calls are TRBV6-5 and TRBJ1-5, with D perhaps matching TRBD1 (6 bases). The CDR3 sequence is 15 residues long. Germline CDR1 reads MNHEY; CDR2 reads SVGAGI. Trimming removed 6 bases from V and 0 bases from J, with 12 bases in between.